Each of the 22 T cell receptor beta chains below was sequenced from the same sample in a study of cytomegalovirus exposure and HLA in healthy donors. 13 Jbeta primers and 60 Vbeta primers were used for the PCR. Measured with immunoSEQ multiplex PCR; TCRdb has only the in-frame clones, and not every one. The table includes about 120,000 clones, roughly 70% detected once. Sequencing was carried out using PBMCs. The receptors were sampled from a woman between 40 and 55 years old in good health and CMV-seropositive.

This clone was picked up many times. The chain uses TRBV27 and TRBJ1-2; the D is unclear. V gave up 4 bases and J gave up 0 bases, with 6 bases separating them. Germline assignment: CDR1 MNHEY and CDR2 SMNVEV (reference sequence). The CDR3 is made up of 13 amino acids. The CDR3 sequence is CASSWAANYGYTF. The DNA of the CDR3 is TGTGCCAGCAGTTGGGCAGCTAACTATGGCTACACCTTC.

This clone was observed a handful of times. The chain has TRBV7-9 and TRBJ1-1; D not resolved. This CDR3 has 15 residues. V lost 1 base, J lost 0 bases, and 9 bases lay in between. CDR1 SEHNR and CDR2 FQNEAQ come from the germline V gene (reference sequence). Here the CDR3 DNA reads TGTGCCAGCAGCTTAGGTTCCAGTATGAACACTGAAGCTTTCTTT. Translation: CASSLGSSMNTEAFF.

The chain joins TRBV27 to TRBJ2-5; possible D gene TRBD2, 6 bases. Germline-derived CDR1 and CDR2 are MNHEY and SMNVEV (reference sequence). This CDR3 is built from 13 residues. V lost 4 bases to trimming and J lost 7 bases, with 13 bases between them. The CDR3 region is CASSSRDLGTQYF. DNA for the CDR3: TGTGCCAGCAGTTCCCGGGACTTGGGGACCCAGTACTTC.

V usage is TRBV19 and J usage is TRBJ2-5; possibly TRBD2 for D (6 bases). The CDR3 covers 17 residues. The V end lost 0 bases, the J end lost 5 bases, and 19 bases lay between the germline ends. Germline V gene sequence: CDR1 LNHDA, CDR2 SQIVND (reference sequence). CDR3: CASSIEGGPRVPETQYF. CDR3 DNA: TGTGCCAGTAGTATAGAGGGAGGACCCAGAGTACCGGAGACCCAGTACTTC.

The V call is TRBV14, the J call TRBJ1-4, with D possibly matching TRBD1 (6 bases). The CDR3 sequence is 16 residues long. Germline V gene sequence: CDR1 SGHDN, CDR2 FVKESK. Trimming stripped 0 bases from V and 7 bases from J, with 15 bases between. Here the CDR3 DNA reads TGTGCCAGCAGCCAAGATTCTCAGGGGATGAGTGAAAAACTGTTTTTT. Amino acids: CASSQDSQGMSEKLFF.

CDR3 sequence reads: CASMMGQGYNQPQHF. The CDR3 DNA sequence: TGTGCCAGTATGATGGGACAGGGGTACAATCAGCCCCAGCATTTT. This chain connects TRBV19 to TRBJ1-5, with 10 bases identical to TRBD1. After removal of 7 bases from V and 3 bases from J, the junction contained 6 bases not matched to a gene. There are 15 residues in the CDR3. Germline V CDR1 and CDR2: LNHDA, SQIVND (reference sequence).

The rearrangement uses TRBV2 and TRBJ2-5; D is uncertain. V was clipped by 6 bases and J by 3 bases, with 11 bases between them. The CDR3 consists of 13 residues. Germline CDR1 reads SNHLY; CDR2 reads FYNNEI. CDR3 sequence: CASSDGSEETQYF. In DNA, the CDR3 is TGTGCCAGCAGCGACGGGTCCGAAGAGACCCAGTACTTC.

This clone has more than one count but fewer than ten. V and J are TRBV9 and TRBJ1-2, with 8 bases aligning to TRBD1. J was trimmed by 4 bases and V by 4 bases; bases with no gene match: 0. The CDR3 sequence is 12 residues long. Germline CDR1 and CDR2: SGDLS and YYNGEE. The CDR3 region is CASSTGGYGYTF. The CDR3 DNA is TGTGCCAGCAGCACAGGGGGCTATGGCTACACCTTC.

The chain is built from TRBV14 and TRBJ1-2; the D is unclear. This CDR3 has 13 amino acids. V dropped 1 base and J dropped 5 bases, with 8 bases sitting between them. Germline V gene data show CDR1 as SGHDN and CDR2 as FVKESK. The CDR3 region has the DNA TGTGCCAGCAGCCAAGGATTCGGTTATGGCTACACCTTC. Its translation is CASSQGFGYGYTF.

The genes are TRBV7-9 and TRBJ2-5, with 7 bases identical to TRBD1. CDR3 length: 14 residues. The trim removed 2 bases at V and 1 base at J, leaving 1 base unmatched. Germline-derived CDR1 and CDR2 are SEHNR and FQNEAQ (reference sequence). The DNA of the CDR3 is TGTGCCAGCAGCTTACGGGACAGCCAAGAGACCCAGTACTTC. Translation gives CASSLRDSQETQYF. The complete variable domain, with remaining parts taken from reference TRBV7-9 and TRBJ2-5, reads DTGVSQNPRHKITKRGQNVTFRCDPISEHNRLYWYRQTLGQGPEFLTYFQNEAQLEKSRLLSDRFSAERPKGSFSTLEIQRTEQGDSAMYLCASSLRDSQETQYFGPGTRLLVL.

The chain joins TRBV27 to TRBJ2-7, with a tentative D call TRBD2 (6 bases). CDR1 MNHEY and CDR2 SMNVEV come from the germline V gene (reference sequence). Trimming stripped 5 bases from V and 7 bases from J, with 18 bases between. This CDR3 spans 14 amino acids. CDR3 coding DNA: TGTGCCAGCAGTCCGATCTCGGGGGACCGGGAGCAGTACTTC. Its protein product is CASSPISGDREQYF.

This clone has just one count. The chain combines TRBV7-9 with TRBJ1-5; TRBD1 is a possible D gene (6 bases). The CDR3 totals 14 residues. The germline V gene has CDR1 SEHNR and CDR2 FQNEAQ (reference sequence). The V gene lost 5 bases and the J gene lost 0 bases, with 8 bases spanning the gap. The CDR3 reads CASSRDNSNQPQHF. DNA for the CDR3: TGTGCCAGCAGCCGGGACAATAGCAATCAGCCCCAGCATTTT. The variable domain in full, with the rest retrieved from reference TRBV7-9 and TRBJ1-5, is DTGVSQNPRHKITKRGQNVTFRCDPISEHNRLYWYRQTLGQGPEFLTYFQNEAQLEKSRLLSDRFSAERPKGSFSTLEIQRTEQGDSAMYLCASSRDNSNQPQHFGDGTRLSIL.

This clone appeared a few times. The chain employs TRBV5-4 and TRBJ2-3; 7 nucleotides line up with TRBD2. With V trimmed by 4 bases and J by 6 bases, 11 bases remained unmatched. Germline-derived CDR1 and CDR2 are SGHNT and YYREEE (reference sequence). The CDR3 consists of 15 residues. CDR3 nucleotides: TGTGCCAGCAGCGGCGGCAGGGAGGGACCCGATACGCAGTATTTT. Amino acid sequence: CASSGGREGPDTQYF.

The CDR3 DNA reads TGTGCCAGCAGTTACGGCGGACAGGGAGGGACCATATATTTT. This sequence encodes CASSYGGQGGTIYF. The rearrangement joins TRBV6-5 to TRBJ1-3; 8 nucleotides line up with TRBD1. The CDR3 sequence is 14 residues long. CDR1 and CDR2 (germline): MNHEY, SVGAGI. V lost 2 bases and J lost 10; bases outside the gene matches: 7.

This chain joins TRBV29-1 and TRBJ2-2; D call uncertain. CDR1 is SQVTM, CDR2 ANQGSEA, per germline. The CDR3 runs to 14 residues. Deletions cut 4 bases from V and 2 bases from J, with 11 bases between. The CDR3 region is CSVGPQTNTGELFF. CDR3 bases: TGCAGCGTTGGGCCGCAGACAAACACCGGGGAGCTGTTTTTT.

V gene TRBV9 combines with J gene TRBJ1-1, with D perhaps matching TRBD1 (6 bases). Looked up from germline, CDR1 is SGDLS and CDR2 is YYNGEE. This CDR3 region has 14 residues. Trimming left V 6 bases short and J 2 bases short, with 14 bases between. In DNA form, the CDR3 reads TGTGCCAGCAACCGCGGGGGGGCAAACACTGAAGCTTTCTTT. Amino acids: CASNRGGANTEAFF.

This clone was detected only a few times. This chain uses TRBV5-1 with TRBJ2-7, with 14 bases matching TRBD2. Germline-derived CDR1 and CDR2 are SGHRS and YFSETQ. The CDR3 extends over 16 amino acids. V lost 5 bases to trimming and J lost 6 bases; unmatched junction nucleotides: 10. The CDR3 sequence: CASSSGLAGVFSEQYF. The DNA of the CDR3 is TGCGCCAGCAGTTCGGGACTAGCGGGGGTCTTCTCCGAGCAGTACTTC.

The chain uses TRBV5-4 and TRBJ2-7, with D possibly being TRBD1 (6 bases). The V gene lost 4 bases and the J gene lost 6 bases, with 17 bases spanning the gap. The CDR3 runs 14 residues. Germline V lookup: CDR1 SGHNT, CDR2 YYREEE (reference sequence). CDR3 amino acids: CASSTGQWGSEQYF. The CDR3 nucleotides are TGTGCCAGCAGCACAGGGCAATGGGGCTCCGAGCAGTACTTC.

The chain combines TRBV4-2 with TRBJ1-1; D might be TRBD1 (6 bases). This CDR3 is 15 amino acids long. V shed 0 bases and J shed 5 bases, with 13 bases lying between them. Germline-derived CDR1 and CDR2 are LGHNA and YNFKEQ. CDR3 protein: CASSQDHRQGTEAFF. The CDR3 bases are TGTGCCAGCAGCCAAGATCATCGGCAGGGGACTGAAGCTTTCTTT.

The count of this clone is one. The V and J genes are TRBV29-1 and TRBJ2-1, with 7 bases lining up with TRBD1. This CDR3 contains 12 residues. The ends lost 7 bases at V and 6 bases at J; junction bases unmatched: 6. CDR1 is SQVTM, CDR2 ANQGSEA, per germline. The CDR3: CSAQGVSNEQFF. CDR3 nucleotide sequence: TGCAGCGCTCAGGGGGTCAGCAATGAGCAGTTCTTC.

This chain connects TRBV7-9 to TRBJ1-1; D not certain. From germline, CDR1 is SEHNR and CDR2 FQNEAQ (reference sequence). The CDR3 consists of 12 residues. V was pared by 1 base and J by 7 bases, with 7 bases between. This CDR3 reads CASSLGESEAFF. For the CDR3, the DNA is TGTGCCAGCAGCTTAGGGGAGAGTGAAGCTTTCTTT.

The chain uses TRBV7-2 and TRBJ2-5; possibly TRBD1 for D (5 bases). Germline V gene sequence: CDR1 SGHTA, CDR2 FQGNSA. Between the trimmed V and J ends, which lost 4 bases and 1 base, there was a span of 10 bases. This CDR3 has 14 residues. The CDR3 coding sequence is TGTGCCAGCAGCTCCAGGGATATCCAAGAGACCCAGTACTTC. Its translation: CASSSRDIQETQYF.